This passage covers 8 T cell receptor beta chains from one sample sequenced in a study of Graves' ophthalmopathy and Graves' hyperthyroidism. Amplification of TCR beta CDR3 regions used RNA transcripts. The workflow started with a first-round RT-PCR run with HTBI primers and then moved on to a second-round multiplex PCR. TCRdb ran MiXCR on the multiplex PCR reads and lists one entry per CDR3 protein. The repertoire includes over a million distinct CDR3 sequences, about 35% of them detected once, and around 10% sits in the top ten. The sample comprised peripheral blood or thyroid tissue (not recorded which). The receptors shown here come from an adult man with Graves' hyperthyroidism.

The CDR3 sequence is CSYGGRETQYF. The CDR3 DNA reads TGCAGTTACGGGGGCAGGGAGACCCAGTACTTC. The chain couples TRBV29-1 to TRBJ2-5; D may match TRBD1 or TRBD2 (6 bases each). The CDR3 runs to 11 residues. The V gene's germline CDR1 is SQVTM and CDR2 ANQGSEA.

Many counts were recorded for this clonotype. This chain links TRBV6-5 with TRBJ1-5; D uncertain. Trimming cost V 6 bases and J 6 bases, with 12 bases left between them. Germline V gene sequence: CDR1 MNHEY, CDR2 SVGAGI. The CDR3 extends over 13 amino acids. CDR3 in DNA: TGTGCCAGCAGGTTCGGGGTCGGTCAGCCCCAGCATTTT. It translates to CASRFGVGQPQHF.

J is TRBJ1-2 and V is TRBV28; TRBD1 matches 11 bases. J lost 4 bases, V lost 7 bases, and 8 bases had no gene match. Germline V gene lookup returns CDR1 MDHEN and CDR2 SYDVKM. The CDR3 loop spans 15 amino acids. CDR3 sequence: CASTSQGQGVYGYTF. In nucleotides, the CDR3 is TGTGCCAGCACATCCCAGGGACAGGGGGTCTATGGCTACACCTTC.

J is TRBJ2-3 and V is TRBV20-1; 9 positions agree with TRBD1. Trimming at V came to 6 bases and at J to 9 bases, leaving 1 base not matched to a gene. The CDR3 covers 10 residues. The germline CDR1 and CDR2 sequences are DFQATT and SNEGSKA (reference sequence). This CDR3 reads CSADRGTQYF. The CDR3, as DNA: TGCAGTGCCGACAGGGGGACGCAGTATTTT.

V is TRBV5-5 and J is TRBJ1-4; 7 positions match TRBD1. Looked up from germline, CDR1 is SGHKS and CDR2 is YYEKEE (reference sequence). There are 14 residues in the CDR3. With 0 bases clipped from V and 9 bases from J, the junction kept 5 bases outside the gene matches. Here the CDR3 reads CASSLVGTEKKLFF. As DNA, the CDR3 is TGTGCCAGCAGCTTGGTAGGGACAGAAAAAAAACTGTTTTTT. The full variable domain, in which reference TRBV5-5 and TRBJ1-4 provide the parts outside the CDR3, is DAGVTQSPTHLIKTRGQQVTLRCSPISGHKSVSWYQQVLGQGPQFIFQYYEKEERGRGNFPDRFSARQFPNYSSELNVNALLLGDSALYLCASSLVGTEKKLFFGSGTQLSVL.

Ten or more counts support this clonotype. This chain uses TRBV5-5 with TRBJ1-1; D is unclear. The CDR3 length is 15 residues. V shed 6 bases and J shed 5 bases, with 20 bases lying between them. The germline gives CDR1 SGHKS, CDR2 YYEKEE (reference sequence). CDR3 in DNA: TGTGCCAGCAACTTAGCTTTGGGGAGCAAGACTGAAGCTTTCTTT. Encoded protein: CASNLALGSKTEAFF.

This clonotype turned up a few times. Here the CDR3 reads CASSSTGQGRYSPQHF. The CDR3 coding sequence is TGTGCCAGCAGTTCCACCGGACAGGGACGATATAGCCCCCAGCATTTT. The V gene is TRBV28, the J gene TRBJ1-5, with 8 bases lining up with TRBD1. The CDR3 runs to 16 residues. Trimming removed 4 bases from V and 10 bases from J; junction bases left unmatched: 15. Germline V CDR1 and CDR2: MDHEN, SYDVKM.

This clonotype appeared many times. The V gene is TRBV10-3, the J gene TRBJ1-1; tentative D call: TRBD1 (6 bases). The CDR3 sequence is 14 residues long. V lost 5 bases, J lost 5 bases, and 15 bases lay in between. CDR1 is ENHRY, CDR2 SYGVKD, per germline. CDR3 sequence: CAISYRELGTEAFF. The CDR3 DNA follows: TGTGCCATCAGTTACAGGGAGTTGGGAACTGAAGCTTTCTTT.